The 25 T cell receptor beta chains given below trace back to one sample, sequenced in a study of spatial heterogeneity in lung cancer. Study findings and constraints: Tumoral mutation counts were tracked by counts of expanded intratumoral alpha and beta TCRs.

A single record per CDR3 protein comes from TCRdb applying MiXCR to the 5' RACE reads. Altogether 9,500 to 12,000 distinct CDR3 sequences are present, just over 14% being singletons, with the ten largest covering about 14%. Their antigens remain unidentified. Time point meaning: sample taken at primary tumor resection. Specimen: lung tumor tissue, collected at surgery. The receptor set was obtained from a male donor with early-stage non-small cell lung cancer.

The rearrangement uses TRBV7-9 and TRBJ2-3; D might be TRBD1 (6 bases). V lost 6 bases and J 6 bases, leaving 10 bases between the germline ends. The CDR3 has 12 residues. CDR1 is SEHNR and CDR2 is FQNEAQ in the germline V gene (reference sequence). The CDR3 sequence is CASRAQGDTQYF. The CDR3 region has the DNA TGTGCCAGCAGAGCTCAGGGGGATACGCAGTATTTT. The full variable domain, with the rest looked up from reference TRBV7-9 and TRBJ2-3, is DTGVSQNPRHKITKRGQNVTFRCDPISEHNRLYWYRQTLGQGPEFLTYFQNEAQLEKSRLLSDRFSAERPKGSFSTLEIQRTEQGDSAMYLCASRAQGDTQYFGPGTRLTVL.

The V gene is TRBV20-1, the J gene TRBJ2-3, with D perhaps TRBD2 (6 bases). There are 15 residues in the CDR3. The V end lost 6 bases, the J end lost 5 bases, and 21 bases lay between the germline ends. The germline V gene encodes CDR1 DFQATT and CDR2 SNEGSKA (reference sequence). The CDR3 DNA reads as TGCAGTGCCAACGACCGGGAGAAGGTCGGAGATACGCAGTATTTT. Translating gives CSANDREKVGDTQYF.

The chain's CDR3 is CATRTGSYEQYF. CDR3 coding DNA: TGTGCCACCCGGACAGGCTCCTACGAGCAGTACTTC. The V and J genes are TRBV6-6 and TRBJ2-7; 7 nucleotides match TRBD1. Per germline, CDR1 MNHNY and CDR2 SVGAGI (reference sequence). CDR3 length: 12 residues. The trim removed 10 bases at V and 0 bases at J, leaving 3 bases unmatched.

This clonotype was observed at least ten times. CDR3 sequence: CASSWGWAGSSYNEQFF. CDR3 coding DNA: TGTGCCAGCAGTTGGGGTTGGGCGGGGAGCTCCTACAATGAGCAGTTCTTC. The chain joins TRBV12-3 or TRBV12-4 to TRBJ2-1; possibly TRBD2 for D (6 bases). Trimming took 4 bases from V and 0 from J, leaving 16 bases between them. The CDR3 extends over 17 amino acids.

This clonotype was counted between two and nine times. The chain couples TRBV20-1 to TRBJ2-2, with 10 positions matching TRBD1. The germline V gene encodes CDR1 DFQATT and CDR2 SNEGSKA (reference sequence). The CDR3 is made up of 16 amino acids. J was trimmed by 5 bases and V by 0 bases; bases with no gene match: 6. CDR3 loop: CSARDGGQGKTGELFF. The CDR3, as DNA: TGCAGTGCTAGAGATGGGGGACAGGGGAAAACCGGGGAGCTGTTTTTT.

This clonotype was found many times. This chain uses TRBV7-2 with TRBJ2-7; tentatively, D is TRBD1 (6 bases). Between the trimmed V and J ends, which lost 5 bases and 1 base, there was a span of 12 bases. CDR1 SGHTA and CDR2 FQGNSA come from the germline V gene. The CDR3 loop spans 14 amino acids. CDR3 residues: CASSPDRLSYEQYF. The CDR3 coding sequence is TGTGCCAGCAGCCCCGACAGGCTGTCCTACGAGCAGTACTTC.

This clonotype occurred many times. The chain uses TRBV29-1 and TRBJ2-7; D possibly matches TRBD1 or TRBD2 (5 bases each). The CDR3 is 14 amino acids. Germline CDR1 and CDR2: SQVTM and ANQGSEA. V shed 4 bases and J shed 4 bases, with 17 bases lying between them. As DNA, the CDR3 is TGCAGCGTTGGAGATAGCGCAGACAGATACGAGCAGTACTTC. This gives the protein CSVGDSADRYEQYF.

This clonotype showed up just a few times. The chain joins TRBV6-6 to TRBJ1-5; tentatively, D is TRBD1 (5 bases). This CDR3 has 18 amino acids. Germline loops: CDR1 MNHNY, CDR2 SVGAGI (reference sequence). Trimming took 5 bases from V and 5 from J, leaving 25 bases between them. The CDR3 sequence is CASSDPYHRDRGHQPQHF. CDR3 DNA: TGTGCCAGCAGTGATCCTTACCACCGGGACCGGGGCCATCAGCCCCAGCATTTT.

This clonotype is deemed medium-sized (0.01 to 0.1%). V is TRBV7-6 and J is TRBJ2-3, with D perhaps TRBD2 (8 bases). Germline CDR1 and CDR2: SGHVS and FNYEAQ. There are 16 residues in the CDR3. Trimming shortened V by 5 bases and J by 0 bases, and 15 bases separated the two germline ends. CDR3 residues: CASSPGGGRSTDTQYF. The CDR3, as DNA: TGTGCCAGCAGCCCGGGAGGGGGCCGAAGCACAGATACGCAGTATTTT.

By frequency in the sample, this clonotype is medium-sized. The J gene is TRBJ2-5, the V gene TRBV30; D call uncertain. The CDR3 contains 9 residues. Trimming took off 7 bases at V and 5 bases at J, with 5 bases between the two ends. CDR1 and CDR2 from the germline V gene are GTSNPN and SVGIG (reference sequence). CDR3 nucleotide sequence: TGTGCCTATTCGGAGACCCAGTACTTC. It is translated as CAYSETQYF.

In DNA form, the CDR3 reads TGCAGCGTCCGAGGGGCAGGGACAGAGTACGAGCAGTACTTC. Its protein is CSVRGAGTEYEQYF. The chain employs TRBV29-1 and TRBJ2-7, with 7 nucleotides matching TRBD1. This CDR3 is built from 14 residues. Germline loops: CDR1 SQVTM, CDR2 ANQGSEA. V was pared by 6 bases and J by 4 bases, with 12 bases of the junction left unmatched.

The chain carries TRBV6-1 and TRBJ2-2; a possible D gene is TRBD1 (5 bases). The V end was cut by 1 base, the J end by 0 bases, with 9 bases between. Per the germline V gene, CDR1 is MNHNS and CDR2 is SASEGT. The CDR3 is 16 amino acids. In DNA, the CDR3 is TGTGCCAGCAGTGAAGGGTGGACACCGAACACCGGGGAGCTGTTTTTT. Translation: CASSEGWTPNTGELFF.

This clonotype was observed many times. The rearrangement joins TRBV6-2 or TRBV6-3 to TRBJ2-5; 7 bases map to TRBD1. Germline assignment: CDR1 MNHEY and CDR2 SVGEGT. The V segment lost 8 bases and the J segment 4 bases; nucleotides outside the gene matches: 4. The CDR3 extends over 12 amino acids. The CDR3 coding sequence is TGTGCCAGCGGACAGGTTGCAGAGACCCAGTACTTC. It is translated as CASGQVAETQYF.

This clonotype appeared many times. The chain couples TRBV27 to TRBJ1-2; D remains ambiguous. V was clipped by 4 bases and J by 4 bases, with 10 bases between them. This CDR3 spans 13 amino acids. The germline V gene encodes CDR1 MNHEY and CDR2 SMNVEV (reference sequence). The CDR3 loop is CASSSFQGYGYTF. In DNA form, the CDR3 reads TGTGCCAGCAGTTCCTTCCAAGGCTATGGCTACACCTTC.

This clonotype was counted ten times or more. The chain employs TRBV7-8 and TRBJ2-5; D possibly matches TRBD1 or TRBD2 (5 bases each). Germline V gives CDR1 SGHVS, CDR2 FQNEAQ. V was cut by 3 bases and J by 9 bases, with 17 bases left in between. CDR3 length: 14 residues. CDR3 residues: CASSLGADNGAQYF. DNA of the CDR3: TGTGCCAGCAGCTTGGGAGCGGACAACGGGGCCCAGTACTTC.

The chain is built from TRBV6-1 and TRBJ2-7, with 8 bases identical to TRBD1. The V segment lost 6 bases and the J segment 2 bases; nucleotides outside the gene matches: 6. This CDR3 is built from 14 residues. Germline V gene lookup returns CDR1 MNHNS and CDR2 SASEGT. CDR3 loop: CASSADRVPYEQYF. As DNA, the CDR3 is TGTGCCAGCAGCGCGGACAGGGTTCCCTACGAGCAGTACTTC.

This clonotype qualifies as medium-sized (0.01 to 0.1%). V usage is TRBV20-1 and J usage is TRBJ1-6; possibly TRBD1 for D (5 bases). CDR1 is DFQATT, CDR2 SNEGSKA, per germline (reference sequence). V was trimmed by 6 bases and J by 0 bases, leaving 12 bases between them. The CDR3 spans 15 residues. The CDR3 bases are TGCAGTGCGGCCAGGGAGGCCTCCTATAATTCACCCCTCCACTTT. Protein product: CSAAREASYNSPLHF.

This clonotype was counted ten times or more. The chain joins TRBV6-6 to TRBJ1-1, with 9 bases identical to TRBD1. Trimming removed 6 bases from V and 1 base from J; junction bases left unmatched: 3. Germline loops: CDR1 MNHNY, CDR2 SVGAGI (reference sequence). The CDR3 is 14 residues long. The CDR3 sequence is CASSLQGANTEAFF. CDR3 DNA: TGTGCCAGCAGCCTACAGGGGGCGAACACTGAAGCTTTCTTT.

There are many counts of this clonotype. The rearrangement uses TRBV29-1 and TRBJ1-1; D gene ambiguous. The CDR3 loop spans 10 amino acids. The ends were cut back, 6 bases at V and 1 base at J, with 3 bases in the middle. Germline V gene lookup returns CDR1 SQVTM and CDR2 ANQGSEA. The CDR3 here is CSVGNTEAFF. CDR3 DNA sequence: TGCAGCGTGGGGAACACTGAAGCTTTCTTT.

This clonotype ranks as medium-sized. The chain couples TRBV29-1 to TRBJ2-1, with D unclear. The CDR3 contains 15 residues. The V end lost 0 bases, the J end lost 4 bases, and 13 bases lay between the germline ends. Germline V gene data show CDR1 as SQVTM and CDR2 as ANQGSEA. The CDR3, as DNA: TGCAGCGTTGAAGAACAGAGCCTTGGTTACAATGAGCAGTTCTTC. This codes for CSVEEQSLGYNEQFF.

Sample share makes this clonotype medium-sized. The junction shows a germline mismatch at one end, possibly a read error. The rearrangement joins TRBV29-1 to TRBJ2-7; D is perhaps TRBD1 or TRBD2 (5 bases each). Germline values: CDR1 SQVTM, CDR2 ANQGSEA. The CDR3 spans 16 residues. CDR3 amino acids: CSVEGEAERGPYEQYF. The CDR3, as DNA: TGCAGCGTCGAAGGGGAAGCGGAGAGGGGACCCTACGAGCAGTACTTC.

This clonotype is categorized as medium-sized. This chain uses TRBV13 with TRBJ2-7; D is possibly TRBD2 (5 bases). The CDR3 is made up of 17 amino acids. Germline V CDR1 and CDR2: PRHDT, FYEKMQ (reference sequence). V was cut by 0 bases and J by 2 bases, with 17 bases left in between. This CDR3 reads CASSLGLNPGNPYEQYF. CDR3 coding DNA: TGTGCCAGCAGCTTAGGCCTAAACCCCGGGAACCCCTACGAGCAGTACTTC.

This clonotype was seen repeatedly, ten times or more. This chain connects TRBV6-2 or TRBV6-3 to TRBJ2-3; 9 bases agree with TRBD2. With V trimmed by 6 bases and J by 9 bases, 4 bases remained unmatched. Germline CDR1 and CDR2: MNHEY and SVGEGT. CDR3 length: 12 residues. DNA for the CDR3: TGTGCCAGCAGCCCTCTAGCGGGGACGCAGTATTTT. Its protein product is CASSPLAGTQYF.

This clonotype was counted between two and nine times. The chain carries TRBV28 and TRBJ2-5; TRBD2 matches at 10 bases. V shed 6 bases, J shed 5 bases, and the junction held 9 bases outside the gene matches. The CDR3 extends over 15 amino acids. The germline CDR1 and CDR2 sequences are MDHEN and SYDVKM. CDR3 nucleotides: TGTGCCAGCAGGGACCTAGCGGGAGCGAGGGAGACCCAGTACTTC. The encoded protein is CASRDLAGARETQYF.

This clonotype was counted ten times or more. The chain has TRBV5-6 and TRBJ2-5, with a possible D match to TRBD1 (6 bases). The CDR3 is 13 amino acids. CDR1 is SGHDT, CDR2 YYEEEE, per germline. V dropped 3 bases and J dropped 2 bases, with 8 bases sitting between them. The chain's CDR3 is CASSSTGQETQYF. CDR3 in DNA: TGTGCCAGCAGCTCGACAGGTCAAGAGACCCAGTACTTC. The full variable domain, rest sourced from reference TRBV5-6 and TRBJ2-5, is DAGVTQSPTHLIKTRGQQVTLRCSPKSGHDTVSWYQQALGQGPQFIFQYYEEEERQRGNFPDRFSGHQFPNYSSELNVNALLLGDSALYLCASSSTGQETQYFGPGTRLLVL.